This is a list of T cell receptor beta chains from one sample in a study of shared clonotypes between healthy human individuals. The data were produced by immunoSEQ multiplex PCR, yet TCRdb's version contains in-frame clones alone and is incomplete. The sample lists about 2 million clones; 85% to 95% were seen once. Sequenced: naive CD4+ T cells sorted from blood. The receptors stem from a man between 18 and 35 years old in good health. The CDR3 runs from the conserved cysteine through the conserved F or W. The order of the fields is J gene, D gene, V gene, clone size, CDR3 protein, CDR3 DNA. D genes are given only for firm matches. The size of a clone is reported for some rows only, either as once, few or many, or as a class for expanded clones.

>TRBJ2-7|TRBD2|TRBV7-2|-
CASSSAGTSTYEQYF
TGTGCCAGCAGCTCCGCCGGGACTAGCACCTACGAGCAGTACTTC
>TRBJ2-3|-|TRBV1|-
CTSSPRTSGGTDTQYF
TGCACCAGCAGCCCTCGGACTAGCGGGGGAACAGATACGCAGTATTTT
>TRBJ2-5|-|TRBV9|-
CASSPGIQETQYF
TGTGCCAGCAGCCCAGGGATCCAAGAGACCCAGTACTTC
>TRBJ2-1|TRBD2|TRBV2|-
CASSASSGGHNEQFF
TGTGCCAGCAGTGCATCTAGCGGGGGTCACAATGAGCAGTTCTTC
>TRBJ2-3|-|TRBV5-1|-
CASSSTGIITDTQYF
TGCGCCAGCAGCTCTACGGGAATAATCACAGATACGCAGTATTTT
>TRBJ1-6|-|TRBV28|once
CASSLGGQYNSPLHF
TGTGCCAGCAGTTTGGGCGGACAATATAATTCACCCCTCCACTTT
>TRBJ1-2|-|TRBV18|-
CASSPLGLGYTF
TGTGCCAGCTCACCGCTGGGACTTGGCTACACCTTC
>TRBJ1-3|-|TRBV7-2|-
CASSLALRNTIYF
TGTGCCAGCAGCTTAGCCCTGAGAAACACCATATATTTT
>TRBJ2-7|TRBD1|TRBV7-2|-
CASSLGQGETYEQYF
TGTGCCAGCAGCTTAGGACAGGGGGAAACCTACGAGCAGTACTTC
>TRBJ1-2|-|TRBV6-6|-
CASSYAPDLYGYTF
TGTGCCAGCAGTTACGCCCCAGATCTCTATGGCTACACCTTC
>TRBJ2-7|-|TRBV19|-
CASSIVQGRSYEQYF
TGTGCCAGTAGTATAGTGCAGGGGAGATCCTACGAGCAGTACTTC
>TRBJ2-2|-|TRBV5-1|-
CASSISGTANTGELFF
TGCGCCAGCAGCATCTCCGGGACGGCGAACACCGGGGAGCTGTTTTTT
>TRBJ2-3|-|TRBV2|-
CASSRRGGGTDTQYF
TGTGCCAGCAGCCGCCGCGGGGGCGGCACAGATACGCAGTATTTT
>TRBJ1-1|-|TRBV18|-
CAGRQGLNTEAFF
TGTGCCGGAAGGCAGGGCTTGAACACTGAAGCTTTCTTT
>TRBJ1-1|-|TRBV5-1|-
CASSLGSGGVSTEAFF
TGCGCCAGCAGCTTGGGTTCCGGCGGGGTCAGCACTGAAGCTTTCTTT
>TRBJ2-2|-|TRBV18|-
CASSPPAGELFF
TGTGCCAGCTCACCTCCGGCCGGGGAGCTGTTTTTT
>TRBJ1-1|-|TRBV10-1|-
CASSETTANTEAFF
TGCGCCAGCAGTGAGACCACAGCGAACACTGAAGCTTTCTTT
>TRBJ2-7|-|TRBV7-9|-
CASSLGLRDRDEQYF
TGTGCCAGCAGCTTAGGATTACGGGACCGTGACGAGCAGTACTTC
>TRBJ2-3|TRBD1|TRBV6-1|-
CASTTGANTDTQYF
TGTGCCAGCACGACAGGGGCAAACACAGATACGCAGTATTTT
>TRBJ1-5|TRBD1|TRBV28|-
CASSLGQGAVQPQHF
TGTGCCAGCAGTTTGGGACAGGGGGCTGTTCAGCCCCAGCATTTT
>TRBJ2-7|-|TRBV5-4|-
CASSSFDANYEQYF
TGTGCCAGCAGCTCCTTTGACGCCAACTACGAGCAGTACTTC
>TRBJ2-2|TRBD2|TRBV11-2|-
CASSPWTSGTGELFF
TGTGCCAGCAGCCCTTGGACTAGCGGCACCGGGGAGCTGTTTTTT
>TRBJ2-7|-|TRBV5-6|-
CASSLYQVFYEQYF
TGTGCCAGCAGCTTGTATCAGGTTTTCTACGAGCAGTACTTC
>TRBJ2-3|-|TRBV19|-
CASSITRADTQYF
TGTGCCAGTAGTATAACTAGGGCAGATACGCAGTATTTT
>TRBJ1-1|TRBD1|TRBV6-5|-
CASSGQGPNTEAFF
TGTGCCAGCAGTGGACAGGGCCCGAACACTGAAGCTTTCTTT
>TRBJ2-7|TRBD1|TRBV6-5|-
CASSFLGQGSSYEQYF
TGTGCCAGCAGTTTTCTGGGACAGGGGAGCTCCTACGAGCAGTACTTC
>TRBJ2-3|-|TRBV5-6|-
CASSLGQHTDTQYF
TGTGCCAGCAGCTTGGGTCAGCACACAGATACGCAGTATTTT
>TRBJ2-3|-|TRBV27|-
CASTGWTGGTSVAHF
TGTGCCAGCACCGGTTGGACAGGGGGGACTAGCGTAGCCCATTTT
>TRBJ2-4|TRBD2|TRBV10-1|-
CASSGTAGGNIQYF
TGCGCCAGCAGTGGGACGGCGGGAGGCAACATTCAGTACTTC
>TRBJ2-7|-|TRBV2|-
CASRGDQVEQYF
TGTGCCAGCAGAGGGGACCAGGTCGAGCAGTACTTC
>TRBJ2-3|TRBD2|TRBV5-1|-
CASSLTSGLSTDTQYF
TGCGCCAGCAGCCTGACTAGCGGGTTGAGCACAGATACGCAGTATTTT
>TRBJ2-7|TRBD1|TRBV10-1|-
CASSESGTGEHEQYF
TGCGCCAGCAGTGAGTCCGGGACAGGGGAGCACGAGCAGTACTTC
>TRBJ2-5|-|TRBV19|-
CASSIGQYQETQYF
TGTGCCAGTAGTATAGGACAGTACCAAGAGACCCAGTACTTC
>TRBJ2-2|-|TRBV5-1|-
CASSRDQGGELFF
TGCGCCAGCAGCCGCGACCAAGGAGGGGAGCTGTTTTTT
>TRBJ1-5|-|TRBV30|-
CAWSALDREGQPQHF
TGTGCCTGGAGTGCTCTGGACAGAGAAGGTCAGCCCCAGCATTTT
>TRBJ2-1|-|TRBV18|-
CASSPPPPIGGSYNEQFF
TGTGCCAGCTCACCACCCCCTCCTATTGGAGGATCCTACAATGAGCAGTTCTTC
>TRBJ2-4|-|TRBV7-9|-
CASRGFSGEENIQYF
TGTGCCAGCAGGGGGTTTTCAGGGGAAGAAAACATTCAGTACTTC
>TRBJ2-5|-|TRBV6-5|-
CASSYVRLGETQYF
TGTGCCAGCAGTTACGTGCGACTAGGGGAGACCCAGTACTTC
>TRBJ2-3|-|TRBV18|-
CASSFRAGGTDTQYF
TGTGCCAGCTCGTTCAGGGCAGGAGGCACAGATACGCAGTATTTT
>TRBJ1-2|TRBD1|TRBV28|once
CASSPTGVYGYTF
TGTGCCAGCAGTCCTACAGGGGTCTATGGCTACACCTTC
>TRBJ1-1|-|TRBV6-1|-
CASSGSGNTEAFF
TGTGCCAGCAGTGGATCAGGTAACACTGAAGCTTTCTTT
>TRBJ2-3|-|TRBV28|-
CASSLSDGKPGPTQYF
TGTGCCAGCAGTTTATCGGACGGAAAACCAGGGCCTACGCAGTATTTT
>TRBJ2-7|-|TRBV5-4|-
CASSSIGRIAEQYF
TGTGCCAGCAGCTCTATAGGACGGATAGCCGAGCAGTACTTC
>TRBJ2-2|TRBD1|TRBV30|-
CAWREVQGDTGELFF
TGTGCCTGGAGGGAAGTACAGGGGGACACCGGGGAGCTGTTTTTT
>TRBJ2-1|-|TRBV18|-
CASSPGWGDYNEQFF
TGTGCCAGCTCACCAGGTTGGGGGGACTACAATGAGCAGTTCTTC
>TRBJ1-3|-|TRBV9|-
CASSVTDTGNTIYF
TGTGCCAGCAGCGTGACAGATACTGGAAACACCATATATTTT
>TRBJ2-4|-|TRBV6-5|-
CASSPGLAKNIQYF
TGTGCCAGCAGTCCCGGGTTAGCCAAAAACATTCAGTACTTC
>TRBJ2-3|-|TRBV30|once
CAWGIRGGTDTQYF
TGTGCCTGGGGAATCAGGGGGGGCACAGATACGCAGTATTTT
>TRBJ2-7|TRBD1|TRBV18|-
CASSQRTGGNEQYF
TGTGCCAGCTCACAAAGGACAGGGGGCAACGAGCAGTACTTC
>TRBJ2-7|-|TRBV7-2|-
CASSWGPGTARGEQYF
TGTGCCAGCAGCTGGGGGCCCGGGACGGCCCGCGGGGAGCAGTACTTC
>TRBJ2-3|-|TRBV13|-
CASSTLSGDTSTDTQYF
TGTGCCAGCAGCACCCTGTCTGGCGACACTAGCACAGATACGCAGTATTTT
>TRBJ2-6|TRBD2|TRBV15|once
CATSRVAGGFSGANVLTF
TGTGCCACCAGCAGAGTAGCGGGAGGGTTTTCTGGGGCCAACGTCCTGACTTTC
>TRBJ2-5|TRBD1|TRBV7-9|-
CASSFIDRGDQYF
TGTGCCAGCAGCTTTATAGACAGGGGGGACCAGTACTTC
>TRBJ1-2|TRBD1|TRBV10-3|-
CAISEGQGRGYTF
TGTGCCATCAGTGAAGGACAGGGAAGAGGCTACACCTTC
>TRBJ1-2|-|TRBV18|-
CASSRDSNYGYTF
TGTGCCAGCTCACGAGACAGTAACTATGGCTACACCTTC